One and the same sample provided the 21 T cell receptor beta chains below, sequenced in a study of T cells after yellow fever vaccination. One entry per CDR3 protein, called by TCRdb with MiXCR from the 5' RACE reads. The sample records 160,000 or so distinct CDR3 sequences, less than 9% being singletons. The input for sequencing was CD4+ T cells sorted from PBMCs, taken about 5 days after the first yellow fever vaccination. The origin of the receptors is a man aged 18 to 35 who received the YFV17D yellow fever vaccine.

The chain combines TRBV7-3 with TRBJ2-3, with D perhaps TRBD2 (6 bases). Germline-derived CDR1 and CDR2 are SGHTA and FQGTGA. V dropped 2 bases and J dropped 5 bases, with 14 bases sitting between them. The CDR3 extends over 15 amino acids. The CDR3 bases are TGTGCCAGCAGCTTATCGGGCGGGGCTGAAGATACGCAGTATTTT. Translation gives CASSLSGGAEDTQYF.

This clonotype was observed a handful of times. The chain has TRBV5-1 and TRBJ1-5, with D tentatively TRBD1 (5 bases). V was pared by 4 bases and J by 4 bases, with 12 bases between. The CDR3 consists of 14 residues. Germline V lookup: CDR1 SGHRS, CDR2 YFSETQ. The CDR3 reads CASSPSPGNQPQHF. The CDR3 nucleotides are TGCGCCAGCAGCCCTAGCCCAGGGAATCAGCCCCAGCATTTT.

This clonotype was found many times. The chain joins TRBV28 to TRBJ2-7; maybe TRBD1 (6 bases). CDR1 MDHEN and CDR2 SYDVKM come from the germline V gene. The CDR3 loop spans 12 amino acids. The V gene lost 3 bases and the J gene lost 3 bases, with 6 bases spanning the gap. The CDR3 nucleotides read TGTGCCAGCAGTTTGGACAGCTACGAGCAGTACGTC. This translates into CASSLDSYEQYV.

This clonotype was detected many times. V is TRBV19 and J is TRBJ1-5, with D uncertain. CDR3 length: 14 amino acids. Trimming left V 5 bases short and J 0 bases short, with 8 bases between. The V gene's germline CDR1 is LNHDA and CDR2 SQIVND (reference sequence). The chain's CDR3 is CASSDAASNQPQHF. CDR3 bases: TGTGCCAGTAGTGATGCGGCTAGCAATCAGCCCCAGCATTTT.

This clonotype has at least ten counts. This chain joins TRBV5-1 and TRBJ2-2; TRBD2 matches 7 bases. CDR1 and CDR2 from the germline V gene are SGHRS and YFSETQ. The CDR3 extends over 16 amino acids. The V and J ends lost 5 bases and 4 bases, in that order; junction bases with no gene match: 11. The CDR3 DNA reads TGCGCCAGCAGGGCTAGCGGAACTCAAGTCACCGGGGAGCTGTTTTTT. It codes for CASRASGTQVTGELFF.

V gene TRBV18 combines with J gene TRBJ1-1, with D unclear. The ends were cut back, 5 bases at V and 5 bases at J, with 15 bases in the middle. The CDR3 is made up of 14 amino acids. Germline V gene lookup returns CDR1 KGHSH and CDR2 LQKENI. CDR3 DNA: TGTGCCAGCTCAGGCGCGGCGTCACATACTGAAGCTTTCTTT. Amino acids: CASSGAASHTEAFF.

This clonotype has a count of ten or more. The chain couples TRBV2 to TRBJ1-6, with D tentatively TRBD1 (6 bases). The CDR3 sequence is 15 residues long. Germline CDR1 SNHLY, CDR2 FYNNEI. Trimming removed 4 bases from V and 2 bases from J, with 9 bases in between. Written as DNA, the CDR3 is TGTGCCAGCAGTGCACAGGGACCCTATAATTCACCCCTCCACTTT. Translating it yields CASSAQGPYNSPLHF.

This clonotype has a count of ten or more. The CDR3: CASSPWTGDDTQYF. The CDR3 bases are TGTGCCAGCAGTCCCTGGACAGGGGACGATACGCAGTATTTT. The chain uses TRBV6-2 or TRBV6-3 and TRBJ2-3, with TRBD1 matching 9 bases. CDR1 MNHEY and CDR2 SVGEGT come from the germline V gene. Germline trimming cut 5 bases from V and 6 bases from J; bases unmatched to any gene: 6. The CDR3 covers 14 residues.

The rearrangement joins TRBV9 to TRBJ1-2; 7 positions match TRBD1. Looked up from germline, CDR1 is SGDLS and CDR2 is YYNGEE. V trimming: 4 bases; J trimming: 2 bases; junction bases outside the gene matches: 14. The CDR3 has 17 residues. The CDR3 bases are TGTGCCAGCAGCCCCCCCCCGACAGGGTATCGAAACTATGGCTACACCTTC. Its protein is CASSPPPTGYRNYGYTF.

This CDR3 reads CASSSSGTSDTQYF. The DNA of the CDR3 is TGCGCCAGCAGCTCTTCCGGGACCTCAGATACGCAGTATTTT. The genes are TRBV5-1 and TRBJ2-3; D may be TRBD1 or TRBD2 (5 bases each). Germline loops: CDR1 SGHRS, CDR2 YFSETQ. This CDR3 is built from 14 residues. The ends were cut back, 3 bases at V and 4 bases at J, with 12 bases in the middle.

The chain combines TRBV24-1 with TRBJ2-1, with 8 bases that match TRBD2. Germline V gene data show CDR1 as KGHDR and CDR2 as SFDVKD. Losses at the gene ends were 5 bases for V and 7 bases for J; bases not matched to a gene: 15. This CDR3 region has 17 residues. The CDR3 region has the DNA TGTGCCACCAGTGCCTTCCGGGAGGGGGGGCGTTTTAATGAGCAGTTCTTC. This translates into CATSAFREGGRFNEQFF.

This clonotype was observed at least ten times. The genes are TRBV11-2 and TRBJ1-5; 7 bases are a match to TRBD1. V dropped 2 bases and J dropped 4; count of bases not matched to a gene: 2. The length of the CDR3 is 14 residues. Germline CDR1 SGHAT, CDR2 FQNNGV. The chain's CDR3 is CASSLHRGNQPQHF. For the CDR3, the DNA is TGTGCCAGCAGCTTACACAGGGGTAATCAGCCCCAGCATTTT.

Only a few counts were recorded for this clonotype. The chain uses TRBV4-1 and TRBJ1-5; possibly TRBD1 for D (6 bases). Germline assignment: CDR1 MGHRA and CDR2 YSYEKL. This CDR3 region has 16 residues. V lost 1 base to trimming and J lost 7 bases, with 17 bases between them. The chain's CDR3 is CASSQVNTRGDQPQHF. CDR3 coding DNA: TGCGCCAGCAGCCAAGTTAATACCAGGGGTGACCAGCCCCAGCATTTT.

This clonotype has ten or more counts. This sequence joins TRBV3-1 and TRBJ2-7; D gene uncertain. The CDR3 loop spans 11 amino acids. Germline V gene data show CDR1 as LGHDT and CDR2 as YNNKEL (reference sequence). V was trimmed by 0 bases and J by 5 bases, leaving 2 bases between them. CDR3 region: CASSQENEQYV. CDR3 coding DNA: TGTGCCAGCAGCCAAGAAAACGAGCAGTACGTC.

This clonotype was detected ten times or more. The chain is built from TRBV4-1 and TRBJ2-7; D is unresolved. V was pared by 1 base and J by 5 bases, with 6 bases between. CDR1 is MGHRA, CDR2 YSYEKL, per germline. The CDR3 is made up of 12 amino acids. The CDR3 protein is CASSQVYDEQYF. CDR3 sequence (DNA): TGCGCCAGCAGCCAAGTGTACGACGAGCAGTACTTC.

This clonotype came up many times. The V gene is TRBV12-3 or TRBV12-4, the J gene TRBJ1-2; D remains ambiguous. V was clipped by 3 bases and J by 1 base, with 15 bases between them. The CDR3 has 16 amino acids. CDR3 in amino acids: CASSLGDGSYNYGYTF. Written as DNA, the CDR3 is TGTGCCAGCAGTTTGGGTGATGGTTCTTATAACTATGGCTACACCTTC.

As to this clonotype: Given a much more abundant clone one base away, this may be a read error. The chain links TRBV6-6 to TRBJ1-1; 8 nucleotides agree with TRBD1. Per germline, CDR1 MNHNY and CDR2 SVGAGI (reference sequence). The V segment lost 6 bases and the J segment 7 bases; nucleotides outside the gene matches: 7. This CDR3 spans 13 amino acids. The CDR3 nucleotides are TGTGCCAGCAGCCTGACAGGGGCGAGTGAAGCTTTCTTT. Its translation: CASSLTGASEAFF.

There are many counts of this clonotype. The genes are TRBV12-3 or TRBV12-4 and TRBJ2-2, with D perhaps matching TRBD2 (5 bases). V gave up 3 bases and J gave up 2 bases, with 7 bases separating them. This CDR3 is 14 amino acids long. The CDR3 is CASSLRVNTGELFF. In nucleotides, the CDR3 is TGTGCCAGCAGTTTGCGGGTCAACACCGGGGAGCTGTTTTTT.

This clonotype has only a few counts. The V call is TRBV7-2, the J call TRBJ2-7; no clear D gene. The CDR3 loop spans 12 amino acids. V was cut by 5 bases and J by 3 bases, with 8 bases left in between. CDR1 and CDR2 from the germline V gene are SGHTA and FQGNSA. DNA for the CDR3: TGTGCCAGCAGCGGTGAGGTCTACGAGCAGTACTTC. Translation: CASSGEVYEQYF.

The chain recombines TRBV27 with TRBJ1-5; D unclear. The germline V gene encodes CDR1 MNHEY and CDR2 SMNVEV (reference sequence). V lost 5 bases and J lost 1, with 15 bases in between. The length of the CDR3 is 16 residues. This chain's CDR3 is CASSPTDRRSNQPQHF. In DNA, the CDR3 is TGTGCCAGCAGTCCAACTGACCGGCGAAGCAATCAGCCCCAGCATTTT.

The V gene is TRBV4-3, the J gene TRBJ1-2; D is uncertain. The CDR3 is made up of 15 amino acids. V was cut by 4 bases and J by 0 bases, with 12 bases left in between. Germline CDR1 reads LGHNA; CDR2 reads YSLEER. The CDR3 DNA reads as TGCGCCAGCAGCCCCCACAGTAGAGCTAACTATGGCTACACCTTC. It codes for CASSPHSRANYGYTF.